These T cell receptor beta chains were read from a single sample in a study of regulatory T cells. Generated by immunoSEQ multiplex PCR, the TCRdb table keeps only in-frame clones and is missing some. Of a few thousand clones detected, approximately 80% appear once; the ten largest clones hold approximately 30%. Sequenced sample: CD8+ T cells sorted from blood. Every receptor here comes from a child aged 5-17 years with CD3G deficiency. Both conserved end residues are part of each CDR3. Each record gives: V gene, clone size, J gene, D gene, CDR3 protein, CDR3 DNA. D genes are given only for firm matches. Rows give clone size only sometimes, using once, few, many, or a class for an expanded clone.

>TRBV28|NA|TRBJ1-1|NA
CASKARGGTEAFF
TGTGCCAGCAAGGCCAGGGGAGGTACTGAAGCTTTCTTT
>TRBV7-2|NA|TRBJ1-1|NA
CASSQLGFGTEAFF
TGTGCCAGCAGCCAGCTGGGGTTTGGGACTGAAGCTTTCTTT
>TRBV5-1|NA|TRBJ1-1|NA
CASSLGVNTEAFF
TGCGCCAGCAGCTTGGGTGTGAACACTGAAGCTTTCTTT
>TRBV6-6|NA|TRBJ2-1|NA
CASSYSNEQFF
TGTGCCAGCAGTTACTCGAATGAGCAGTTCTTC
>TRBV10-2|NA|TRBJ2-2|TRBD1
CASSERTGGDTGELFF
TGCGCCAGCAGTGAGAGGACAGGGGGCGACACCGGGGAGCTGTTTTTT
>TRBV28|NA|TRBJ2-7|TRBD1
CASRAQGEFYEQYF
TGTGCCAGCAGGGCACAGGGGGAATTCTACGAGCAGTACTTC
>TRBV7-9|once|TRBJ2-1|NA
CASSHLHNEQFF
TGTGCCAGCAGCCACTTACACAATGAGCAGTTCTTC
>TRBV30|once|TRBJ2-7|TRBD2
CAWSVAGRQREQYF
TGTGCCTGGAGTGTAGCGGGGCGTCAGCGCGAGCAGTACTTC
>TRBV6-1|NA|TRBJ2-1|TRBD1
CASSGSITGANSYNEQFF
TGTGCCAGCAGTGGGAGTATAACAGGGGCCAACTCCTACAATGAGCAGTTCTTC
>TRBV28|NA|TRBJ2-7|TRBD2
CASSPRTSGYEQYF
TGTGCCAGCAGTCCCAGGACTAGCGGATACGAGCAGTACTTC
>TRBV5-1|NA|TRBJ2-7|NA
CASSPGAVWGEQYF
TGCGCCAGCAGCCCGGGAGCTGTTTGGGGCGAGCAGTACTTC
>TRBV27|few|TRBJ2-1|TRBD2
CASSPIAGGLNEQFF
TGTGCCAGCAGCCCCATAGCGGGAGGGTTAAATGAGCAGTTCTTC
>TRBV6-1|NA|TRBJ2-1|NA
CASRGGLTHYNEQFF
TGTGCCAGCAGGGGGGGACTCACACACTACAATGAGCAGTTCTTC
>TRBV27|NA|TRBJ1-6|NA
CASSRGTGGSPLHF
TGTGCCAGCAGTCGGGGGACCGGAGGGTCACCCCTCCACTTT
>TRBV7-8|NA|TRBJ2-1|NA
CASSGFRGDEQFF
TGTGCCAGCAGCGGATTTAGGGGGGATGAGCAGTTCTTC
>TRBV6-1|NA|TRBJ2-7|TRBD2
CASSEGISGAFYEQYF
TGTGCCAGCAGTGAAGGAATTAGCGGGGCTTTCTACGAGCAGTACTTC
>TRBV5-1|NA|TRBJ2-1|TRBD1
CASGLGGWGNEQFF
TGCGCCAGCGGTCTAGGGGGCTGGGGAAATGAGCAGTTCTTC
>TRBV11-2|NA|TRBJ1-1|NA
CASSLREVGTEAFF
TGTGCCAGCAGCTTACGAGAGGTTGGCACTGAAGCTTTCTTT
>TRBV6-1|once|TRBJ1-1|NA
CASSTRVGNTEAFF
TGTGCCAGCAGTACCAGGGTCGGGAACACTGAAGCTTTCTTT
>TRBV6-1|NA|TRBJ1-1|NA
CASSEYPRTEAFF
TGTGCCAGCAGTGAATACCCTCGGACTGAAGCTTTCTTT
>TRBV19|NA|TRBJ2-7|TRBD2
CASSPSAGAMNEQYF
TGTGCCAGTAGTCCATCAGCGGGAGCAATGAACGAGCAGTACTTC
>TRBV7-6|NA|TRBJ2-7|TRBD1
CASSLTGQGDEQYF
TGTGCCAGCAGCTTAACAGGACAGGGGGATGAGCAGTACTTC
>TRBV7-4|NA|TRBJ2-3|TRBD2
CASSAPLGLARGADTQYF
TGTGCCAGCAGCGCCCCACTCGGACTAGCTAGAGGGGCAGATACGCAGTATTTT
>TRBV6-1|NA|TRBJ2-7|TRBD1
CASSGQGPYEQYF
TGTGCCAGCAGTGGACAGGGTCCCTACGAGCAGTACTTC
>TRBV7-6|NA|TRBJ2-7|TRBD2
CASSALAGKKNEQYF
TGTGCCAGCAGCGCGCTAGCGGGAAAAAAGAACGAGCAGTACTTC
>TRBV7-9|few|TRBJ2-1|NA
CASSFPLGSGQNNEQFF
TGTGCCAGCAGCTTCCCCCTAGGGAGCGGGCAAAACAATGAGCAGTTCTTC
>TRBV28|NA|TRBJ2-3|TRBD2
CASSPRLAGYSTDTQYF
TGTGCCAGCAGTCCGCGACTAGCGGGGTATAGCACAGATACGCAGTATTTT
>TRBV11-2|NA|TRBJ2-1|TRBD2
CASSFRPGLANEQFF
TGTGCCAGCAGCTTTAGACCGGGACTAGCAAATGAGCAGTTCTTC
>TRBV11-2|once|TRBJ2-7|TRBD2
CASSPGLGAYEQYF
TGTGCCAGCAGCCCGGGACTAGGGGCCTACGAGCAGTACTTC
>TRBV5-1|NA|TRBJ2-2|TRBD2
CASSLVVASGSTGELFF
TGCGCCAGCAGCTTGGTGGTGGCTAGCGGGAGCACCGGGGAGCTGTTTTTT
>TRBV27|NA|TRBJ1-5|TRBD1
CATKKTGGSNQPQHF
TGTGCCACCAAAAAGACAGGGGGGAGCAATCAGCCCCAGCATTTT
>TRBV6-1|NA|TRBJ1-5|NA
CASSASQNQPQHF
TGTGCCAGCAGCGCCTCCCAAAATCAGCCCCAGCATTTT
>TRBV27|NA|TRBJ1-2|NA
CASSFGGLEGYTF
TGTGCCAGCAGTTTTGGGGGCCTGGAAGGCTACACCTTC